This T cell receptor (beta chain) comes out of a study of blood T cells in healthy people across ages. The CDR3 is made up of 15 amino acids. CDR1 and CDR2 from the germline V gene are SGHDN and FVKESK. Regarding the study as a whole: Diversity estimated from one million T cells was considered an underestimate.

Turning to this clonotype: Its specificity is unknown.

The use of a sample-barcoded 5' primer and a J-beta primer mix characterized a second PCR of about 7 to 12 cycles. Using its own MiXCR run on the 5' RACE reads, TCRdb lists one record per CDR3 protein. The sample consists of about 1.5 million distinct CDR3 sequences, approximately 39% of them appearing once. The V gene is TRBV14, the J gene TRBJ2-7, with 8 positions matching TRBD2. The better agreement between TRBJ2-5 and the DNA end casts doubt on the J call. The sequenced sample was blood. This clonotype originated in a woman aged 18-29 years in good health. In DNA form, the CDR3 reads TGTGCCAGCAGCAAACCGGGACTAGTTTTTGGGACCCAGTACTTC. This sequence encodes CASSKPGLVFGTQYF.